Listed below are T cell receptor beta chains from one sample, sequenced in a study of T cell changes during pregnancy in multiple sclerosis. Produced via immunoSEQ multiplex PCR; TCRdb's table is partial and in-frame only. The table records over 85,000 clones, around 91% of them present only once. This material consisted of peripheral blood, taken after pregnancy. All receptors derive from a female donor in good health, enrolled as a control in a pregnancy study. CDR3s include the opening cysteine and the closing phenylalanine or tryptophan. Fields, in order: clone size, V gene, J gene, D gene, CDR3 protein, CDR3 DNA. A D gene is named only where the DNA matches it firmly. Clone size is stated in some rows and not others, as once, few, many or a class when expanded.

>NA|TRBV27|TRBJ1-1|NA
CASSFGGSTEAFF
TGTGCCAGCAGTTTTGGGGGGAGCACTGAAGCTTTCTTT
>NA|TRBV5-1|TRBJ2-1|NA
CASSLAPDNEQFF
TGCGCCAGCAGCTTGGCCCCTGACAATGAGCAGTTCTTC
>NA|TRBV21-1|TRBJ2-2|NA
CASSKATEAGELFF
TGTGCCAGCAGCAAAGCGACAGAGGCCGGGGAGCTGTTTTTT
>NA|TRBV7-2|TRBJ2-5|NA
CASSLNPLSLETQYF
TGTGCCAGCAGCTTAAATCCACTCTCGCTGGAGACCCAGTACTTC
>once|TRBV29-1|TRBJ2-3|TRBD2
CSGTSGGVSDTQYF
TGCAGCGGAACTAGCGGGGGGGTCTCAGATACGCAGTATTTT
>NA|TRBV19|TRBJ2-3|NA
CASRRRWRGHTDTQYF
TGTGCCAGTAGGCGAAGGTGGCGGGGGCACACAGATACGCAGTATTTT
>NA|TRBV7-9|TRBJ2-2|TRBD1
CASSSGQRYTGELFF
TGTGCCAGCAGCTCGGGACAGCGATACACCGGGGAGCTGTTTTTT
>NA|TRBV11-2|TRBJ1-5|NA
CASSYTGGNQPQHF
TGTGCCAGCAGTTACACGGGGGGCAATCAGCCCCAGCATTTT
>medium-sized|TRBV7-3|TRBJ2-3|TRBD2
CASSQVAGGTDTQYF
TGTGCCAGCAGCCAAGTGGCGGGGGGCACAGATACGCAGTATTTT
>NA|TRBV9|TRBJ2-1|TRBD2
CASSVVSRGSYNEQFF
TGTGCCAGCAGCGTAGTTTCGCGGGGGTCCTACAATGAGCAGTTCTTC
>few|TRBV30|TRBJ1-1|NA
CAWSGEVTGTEAFF
TGTGCCTGGAGTGGCGAAGTGACGGGCACTGAAGCTTTCTTT
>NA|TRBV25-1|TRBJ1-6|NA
CASGDYNSPLHF
TGTGCCAGCGGAGATTATAATTCACCCCTCCACTTT
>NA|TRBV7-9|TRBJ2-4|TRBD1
CASSRDRLLAKNIQYF
TGTGCCAGCAGCCGGGACAGGCTTCTAGCCAAAAACATTCAGTACTTC
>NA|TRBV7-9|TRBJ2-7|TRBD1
CASTSRTGGLNEQYF
TGTGCCAGCACCTCCAGGACAGGTGGTCTTAACGAGCAGTACTTC
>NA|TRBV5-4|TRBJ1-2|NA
CASSSGQNYGYTF
TGTGCCAGCAGCAGTGGACAGAACTATGGCTACACCTTC
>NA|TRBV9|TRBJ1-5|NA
CASSVGGGNQPQHF
TGTGCCAGCAGCGTGGGGGGTGGTAATCAGCCCCAGCATTTT
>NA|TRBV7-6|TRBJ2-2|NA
CASSLFGGEGELFF
TGTGCCAGCAGCTTATTCGGCGGGGAAGGGGAGCTGTTTTTT
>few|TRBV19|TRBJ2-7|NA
CASNYVPDSYEQYF
TGTGCCAGTAACTACGTACCCGACTCCTACGAGCAGTACTTC
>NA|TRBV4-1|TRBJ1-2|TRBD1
CASSTQDRASVYGYTF
TGCGCCAGCAGCACCCAGGACAGGGCCAGTGTCTATGGCTACACCTTC
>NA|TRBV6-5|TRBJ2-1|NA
CASSTRQVLNEQFF
TGTGCCAGCAGTACACGACAGGTACTCAATGAGCAGTTCTTC
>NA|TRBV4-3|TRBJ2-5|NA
CASSQVGAGAQETQYF
TGCGCCAGCAGCCAAGTTGGGGCAGGGGCCCAAGAGACCCAGTACTTC
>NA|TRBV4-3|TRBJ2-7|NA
CASSQGTGDNGDEQYF
TGCGCCAGCAGCCAAGGTACAGGAGATAATGGCGACGAGCAGTACTTC
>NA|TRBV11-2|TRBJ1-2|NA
CASSIMTPGYGYTF
TGTGCCAGCAGCATTATGACCCCGGGGTACGGCTACACCTTC
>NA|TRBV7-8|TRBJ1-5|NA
CASRTSGGAGQPQHF
TGTGCCAGCAGAACGAGTGGGGGGGCGGGTCAGCCCCAGCATTTT
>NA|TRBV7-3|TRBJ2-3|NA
CASSFTTGLFTDTQYF
TGTGCCAGCAGCTTCACTACGGGACTTTTCACAGATACGCAGTATTTT
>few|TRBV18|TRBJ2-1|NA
CASSPLTREQFF
TGTGCCAGCTCACCATTGACGAGGGAGCAGTTCTTC
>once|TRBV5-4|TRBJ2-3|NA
CATQFSTDTQYF
TGTGCCACCCAATTTAGCACAGATACGCAGTATTTT
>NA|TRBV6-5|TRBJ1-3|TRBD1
CATSGQAGNTIYF
TGTGCCACCTCTGGACAGGCAGGAAACACCATATATTTT
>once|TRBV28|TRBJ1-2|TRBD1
CASLGAGGDHSNYGYTF
TGTGCCAGCCTCGGGGCAGGGGGCGACCATTCTAACTATGGCTACACCTTC
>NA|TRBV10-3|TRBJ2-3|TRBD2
CATGLAGVTSTDTQYF
TGTGCCACCGGACTAGCGGGGGTGACTAGCACAGATACGCAGTATTTT